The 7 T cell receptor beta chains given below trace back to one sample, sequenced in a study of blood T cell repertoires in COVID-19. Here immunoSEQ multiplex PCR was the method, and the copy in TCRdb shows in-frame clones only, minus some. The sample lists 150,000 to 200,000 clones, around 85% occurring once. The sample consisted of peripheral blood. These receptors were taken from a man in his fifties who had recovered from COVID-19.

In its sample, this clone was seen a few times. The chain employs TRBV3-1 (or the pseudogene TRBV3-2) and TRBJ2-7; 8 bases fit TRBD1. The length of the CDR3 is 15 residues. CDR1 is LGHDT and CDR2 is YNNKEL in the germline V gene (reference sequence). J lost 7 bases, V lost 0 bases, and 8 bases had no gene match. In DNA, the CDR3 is TGTGCCAGCAGCCAAGATCTGACCAGGGGGCGGGAGCAGTACTTC. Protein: CASSQDLTRGREQYF.

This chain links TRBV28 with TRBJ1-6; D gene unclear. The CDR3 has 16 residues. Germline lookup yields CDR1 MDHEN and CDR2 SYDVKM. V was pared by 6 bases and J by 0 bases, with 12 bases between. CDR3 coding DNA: TGTGCCAGCAGAACAGCAGATAACTCCTATAATTCACCCCTCCACTTT. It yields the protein CASRTADNSYNSPLHF.

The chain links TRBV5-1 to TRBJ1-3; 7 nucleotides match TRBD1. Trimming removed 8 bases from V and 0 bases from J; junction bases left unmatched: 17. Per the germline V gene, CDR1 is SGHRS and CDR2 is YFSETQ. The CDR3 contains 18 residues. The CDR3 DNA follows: TGCGCCAGGCCGATTTTTGGGGGACAGTGCGACTCTGGAAACACCATATATTTT. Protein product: CARPIFGGQCDSGNTIYF.

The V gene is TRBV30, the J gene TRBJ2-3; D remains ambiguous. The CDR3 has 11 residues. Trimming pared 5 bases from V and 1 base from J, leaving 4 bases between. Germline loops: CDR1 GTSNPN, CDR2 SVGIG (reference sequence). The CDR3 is CAWAGTDTQYF. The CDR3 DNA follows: TGTGCCTGGGCAGGCACAGATACGCAGTATTTT.

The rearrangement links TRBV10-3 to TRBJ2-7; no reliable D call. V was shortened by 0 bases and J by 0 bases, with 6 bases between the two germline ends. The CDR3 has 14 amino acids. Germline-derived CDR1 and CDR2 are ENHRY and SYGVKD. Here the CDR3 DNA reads TGTGCCATCAGTGAGTCGCCGGGCTCCTACGAGCAGTACTTC. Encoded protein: CAISESPGSYEQYF.

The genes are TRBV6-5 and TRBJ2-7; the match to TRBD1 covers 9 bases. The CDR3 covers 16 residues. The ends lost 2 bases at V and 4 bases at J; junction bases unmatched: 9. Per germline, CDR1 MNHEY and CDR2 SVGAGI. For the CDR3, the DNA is TGTGCCAGCAGTTACGGGACAGGGTTGGATGTGTACGAGCAGTACTTC. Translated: CASSYGTGLDVYEQYF.

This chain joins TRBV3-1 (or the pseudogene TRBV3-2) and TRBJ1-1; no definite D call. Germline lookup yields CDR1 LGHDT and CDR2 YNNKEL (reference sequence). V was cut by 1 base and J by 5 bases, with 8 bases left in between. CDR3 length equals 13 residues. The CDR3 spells CASSQAGVTEAFF. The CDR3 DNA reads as TGTGCCAGCAGCCAAGCCGGGGTGACTGAAGCTTTCTTT.